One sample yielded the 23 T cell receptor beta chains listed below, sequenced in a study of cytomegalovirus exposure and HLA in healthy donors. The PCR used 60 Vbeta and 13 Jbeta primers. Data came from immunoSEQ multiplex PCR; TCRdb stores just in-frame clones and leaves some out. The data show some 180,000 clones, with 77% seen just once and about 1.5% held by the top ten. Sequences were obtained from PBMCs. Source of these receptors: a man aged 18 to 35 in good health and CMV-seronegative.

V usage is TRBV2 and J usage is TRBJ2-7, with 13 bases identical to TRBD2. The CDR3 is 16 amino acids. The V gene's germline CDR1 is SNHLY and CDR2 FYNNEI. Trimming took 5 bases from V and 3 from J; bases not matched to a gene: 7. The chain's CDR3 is CASSKGLAGPDYEQYF. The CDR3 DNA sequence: TGTGCCAGCAGTAAGGGACTAGCGGGGCCCGACTACGAGCAGTACTTC.

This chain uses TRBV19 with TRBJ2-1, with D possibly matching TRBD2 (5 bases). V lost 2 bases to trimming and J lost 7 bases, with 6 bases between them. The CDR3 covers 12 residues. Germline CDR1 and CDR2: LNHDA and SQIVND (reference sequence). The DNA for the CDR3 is TGTGCCAGTAGTATAACGGGAAATGAGCAGTTCTTC. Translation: CASSITGNEQFF.

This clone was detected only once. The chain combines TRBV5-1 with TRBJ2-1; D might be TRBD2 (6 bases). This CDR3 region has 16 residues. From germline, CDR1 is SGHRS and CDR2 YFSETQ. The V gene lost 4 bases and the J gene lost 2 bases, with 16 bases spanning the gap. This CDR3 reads CASSQFPGTAYNEQFF. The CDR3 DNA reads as TGCGCCAGCAGCCAATTCCCCGGGACTGCCTACAATGAGCAGTTCTTC.

The CDR3 DNA follows: TGTGCCAGCAGCTTGGACGGCGGCCGCGGCAACGAGCAGTACTTC. Its protein is CASSLDGGRGNEQYF. V and J are TRBV5-4 and TRBJ2-7; D is unclear. V was cut by 0 bases and J by 5 bases, with 15 bases left in between. Per the germline V gene, CDR1 is SGHNT and CDR2 is YYREEE (reference sequence). This CDR3 comprises 15 residues. The entire variable domain, with the rest obtained from reference TRBV5-4 and TRBJ2-7, is as follows: ETGVTQSPTHLIKTRGQQVTLRCSSQSGHNTVSWYQQALGQGPQFIFQYYREEENGRGNFPPRFSGLQFPNYSSELNVNALELDDSALYLCASSLDGGRGNEQYFGPGTRLTVT.

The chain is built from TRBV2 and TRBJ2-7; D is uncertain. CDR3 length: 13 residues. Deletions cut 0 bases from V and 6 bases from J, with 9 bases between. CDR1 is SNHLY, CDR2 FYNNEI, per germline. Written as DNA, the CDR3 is TGTGCCAGCAGTGAAGCGCGAGGCTCCGAGCAGTACTTC. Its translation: CASSEARGSEQYF.

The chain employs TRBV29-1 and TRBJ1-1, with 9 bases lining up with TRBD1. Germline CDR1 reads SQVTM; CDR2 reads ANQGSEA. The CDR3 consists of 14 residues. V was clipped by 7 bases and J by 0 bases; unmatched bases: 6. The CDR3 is CSAFHRGLNTEAFF. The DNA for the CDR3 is TGCAGCGCTTTCCACAGGGGGCTGAACACTGAAGCTTTCTTT.

Here the CDR3 reads CASSQVIGVETGELFF. DNA for the CDR3: TGTGCCAGCAGCCAAGTTATCGGGGTTGAGACCGGGGAGCTGTTTTTT. This chain connects TRBV4-2 to TRBJ2-2; tentative D call: TRBD2 (5 bases). In germline, CDR1 is LGHNA, CDR2 YNFKEQ. This CDR3 is built from 16 residues. Deletions cut 1 base from V and 5 bases from J, with 14 bases between.

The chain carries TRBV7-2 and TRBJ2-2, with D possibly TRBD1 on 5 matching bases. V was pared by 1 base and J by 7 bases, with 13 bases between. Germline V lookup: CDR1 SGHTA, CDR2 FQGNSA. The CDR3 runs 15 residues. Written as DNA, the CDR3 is TGTGCCAGCAGCTTAGAATCGCAGGGCCTCGGGGAGCTGTTTTTT. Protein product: CASSLESQGLGELFF. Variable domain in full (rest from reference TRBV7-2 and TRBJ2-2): GAGVSQSPSNKVTEKGKDVELRCDPISGHTALYWYRQSLGQGLEFLIYFQGNSAPDKSGLPSDRFSAERTGGSVSTLTIQRTQQEDSAVYLCASSLESQGLGELFFGEGSRLTVL.

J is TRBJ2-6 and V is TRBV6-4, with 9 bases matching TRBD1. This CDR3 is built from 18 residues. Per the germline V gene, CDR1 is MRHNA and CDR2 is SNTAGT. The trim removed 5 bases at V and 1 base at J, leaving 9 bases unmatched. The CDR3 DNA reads TGTGCCAGCAGTTCCGGGACAGGGAGTTTTTCTGGGGCCAACGTCCTGACTTTC. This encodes CASSSGTGSFSGANVLTF.

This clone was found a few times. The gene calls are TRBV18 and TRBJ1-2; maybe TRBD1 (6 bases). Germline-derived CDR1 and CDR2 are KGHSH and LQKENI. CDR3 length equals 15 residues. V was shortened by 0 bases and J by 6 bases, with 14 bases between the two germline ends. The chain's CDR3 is CASSPPNSGGHGYTF. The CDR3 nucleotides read TGTGCCAGCTCACCACCGAATTCGGGGGGCCATGGCTACACCTTC.

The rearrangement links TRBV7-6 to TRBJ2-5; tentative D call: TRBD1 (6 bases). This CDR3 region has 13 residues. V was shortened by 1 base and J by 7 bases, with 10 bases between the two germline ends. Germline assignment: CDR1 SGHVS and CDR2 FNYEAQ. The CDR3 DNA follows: TGTGCCAGCAGCTTAGTCCTGGGGGCGACCCAGTACTTC. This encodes CASSLVLGATQYF.

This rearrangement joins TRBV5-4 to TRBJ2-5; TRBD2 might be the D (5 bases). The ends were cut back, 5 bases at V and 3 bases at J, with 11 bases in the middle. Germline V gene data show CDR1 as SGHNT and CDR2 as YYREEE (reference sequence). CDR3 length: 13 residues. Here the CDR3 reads CASRTGLEETQYF. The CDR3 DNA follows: TGTGCCAGCAGAACGGGGTTAGAAGAGACCCAGTACTTC. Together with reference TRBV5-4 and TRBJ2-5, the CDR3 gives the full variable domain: ETGVTQSPTHLIKTRGQQVTLRCSSQSGHNTVSWYQQALGQGPQFIFQYYREEENGRGNFPPRFSGLQFPNYSSELNVNALELDDSALYLCASRTGLEETQYFGPGTRLLVL.

CDR3 sequence reads: CASSLERGPLRAQYF. In DNA form, the CDR3 reads TGTGCCAGCAGCTTAGAGAGGGGGCCCCTGAGGGCCCAGTACTTC. The rearrangement joins TRBV7-8 to TRBJ2-5; TRBD1 aligns across 7 bases. Germline CDR1 is SGHVS and CDR2 is FQNEAQ. Trimming at V came to 1 base and at J to 9 bases, leaving 11 bases not matched to a gene. CDR3 length: 15 amino acids. Using reference TRBV7-8 and TRBJ2-5 for the parts outside the CDR3, the full variable domain is GAGVSQSPRYKVAKRGQDVALRCDPISGHVSLFWYQQALGQGPEFLTYFQNEAQLDKSGLPSDRFFAERPEGSVSTLKIQRTQQEDSAVYLCASSLERGPLRAQYFGPGTRLLVL.

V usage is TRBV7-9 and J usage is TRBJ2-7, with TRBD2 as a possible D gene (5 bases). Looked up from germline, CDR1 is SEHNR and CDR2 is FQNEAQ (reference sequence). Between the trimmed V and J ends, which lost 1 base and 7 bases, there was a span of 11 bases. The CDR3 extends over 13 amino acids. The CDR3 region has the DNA TGTGCCAGCAGCTTAGGGTCGGGGAATGAGCAGTACTTC. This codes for CASSLGSGNEQYF.

CDR3 bases: TGTGCCATCAGTGAGTCGAATCAGCAGCCGACTAGCGGGAGGTACTACGAGCAGTACTTC. Translated: CAISESNQQPTSGRYYEQYF. The chain recombines TRBV10-3 with TRBJ2-7; the match to TRBD2 covers 13 bases. Per the germline V gene, CDR1 is ENHRY and CDR2 is SYGVKD. With V trimmed by 0 bases and J by 3 bases, 14 bases remained unmatched. The CDR3 sequence is 20 residues long.

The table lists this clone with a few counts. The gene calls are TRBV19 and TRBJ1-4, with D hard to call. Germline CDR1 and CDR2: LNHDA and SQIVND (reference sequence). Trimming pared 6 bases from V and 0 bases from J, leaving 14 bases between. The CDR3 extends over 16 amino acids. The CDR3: CASRFGLGTTNEKLFF. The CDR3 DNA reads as TGTGCCAGTAGATTTGGACTGGGAACAACTAATGAAAAACTGTTTTTT.

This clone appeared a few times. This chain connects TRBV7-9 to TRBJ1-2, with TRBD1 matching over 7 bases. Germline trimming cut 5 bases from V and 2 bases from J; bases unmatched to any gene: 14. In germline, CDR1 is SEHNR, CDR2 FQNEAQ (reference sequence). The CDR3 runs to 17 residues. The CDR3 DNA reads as TGTGCCAGCAGCGCGTCAAACCGGGACAGAACCAACTATGGCTACACCTTC. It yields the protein CASSASNRDRTNYGYTF. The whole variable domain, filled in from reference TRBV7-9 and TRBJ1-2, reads DTGVSQNPRHKITKRGQNVTFRCDPISEHNRLYWYRQTLGQGPEFLTYFQNEAQLEKSRLLSDRFSAERPKGSFSTLEIQRTEQGDSAMYLCASSASNRDRTNYGYTFGSGTRLTVV.

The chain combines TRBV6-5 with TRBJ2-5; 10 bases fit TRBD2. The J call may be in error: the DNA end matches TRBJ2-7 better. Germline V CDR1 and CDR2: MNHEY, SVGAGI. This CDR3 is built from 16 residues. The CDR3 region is CASSWGAGGSSYEQYF. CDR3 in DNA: TGTGCCAGCAGTTGGGGAGCGGGGGGGAGTTCCTACGAGCAGTACTTC.

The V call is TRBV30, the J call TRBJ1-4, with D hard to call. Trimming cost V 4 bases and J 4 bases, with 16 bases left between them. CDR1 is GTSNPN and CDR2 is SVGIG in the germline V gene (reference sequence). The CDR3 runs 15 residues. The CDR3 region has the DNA TGTGCCTGGACTCAGCTCGGGGAAAATAATGAAAAACTGTTTTTT. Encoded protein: CAWTQLGENNEKLFF.

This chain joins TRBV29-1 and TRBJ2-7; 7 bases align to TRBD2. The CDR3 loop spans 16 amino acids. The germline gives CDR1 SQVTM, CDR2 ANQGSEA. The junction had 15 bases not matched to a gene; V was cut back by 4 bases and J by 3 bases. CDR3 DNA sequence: TGCAGCGTTGGCCGCCCGCGGCGGGGGTCCATCTACGAGCAGTACTTC. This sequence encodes CSVGRPRRGSIYEQYF.

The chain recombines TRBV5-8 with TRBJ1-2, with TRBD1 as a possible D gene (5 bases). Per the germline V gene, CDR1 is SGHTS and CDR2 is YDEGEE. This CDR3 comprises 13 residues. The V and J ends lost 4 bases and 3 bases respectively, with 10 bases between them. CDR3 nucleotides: TGTGCCAGCAGCCCACAGGCCTACTATGGCTACACCTTC. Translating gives CASSPQAYYGYTF.

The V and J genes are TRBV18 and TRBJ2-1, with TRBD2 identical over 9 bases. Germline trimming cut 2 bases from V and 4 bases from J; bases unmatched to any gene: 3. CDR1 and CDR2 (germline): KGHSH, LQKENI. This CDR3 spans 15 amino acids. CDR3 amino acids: CASSPWLAGYNEQFF. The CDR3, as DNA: TGTGCCAGCTCACCATGGCTAGCGGGGTACAATGAGCAGTTCTTC.

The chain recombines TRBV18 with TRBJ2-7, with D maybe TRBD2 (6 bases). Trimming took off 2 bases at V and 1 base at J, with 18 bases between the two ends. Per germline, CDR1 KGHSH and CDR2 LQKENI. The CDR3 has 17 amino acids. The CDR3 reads CASSPTGWGSGSYEQYF. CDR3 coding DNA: TGTGCCAGCTCACCAACCGGGTGGGGGAGCGGGTCCTACGAGCAGTACTTC. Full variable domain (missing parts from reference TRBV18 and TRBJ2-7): NAGVMQNPRHLVRRRGQEARLRCSPMKGHSHVYWYRQLPEEGLKFMVYLQKENIIDESGMPKERFSAEFPKEGPSILRIQQVVRGDSAAYFCASSPTGWGSGSYEQYFGPGTRLTVT.